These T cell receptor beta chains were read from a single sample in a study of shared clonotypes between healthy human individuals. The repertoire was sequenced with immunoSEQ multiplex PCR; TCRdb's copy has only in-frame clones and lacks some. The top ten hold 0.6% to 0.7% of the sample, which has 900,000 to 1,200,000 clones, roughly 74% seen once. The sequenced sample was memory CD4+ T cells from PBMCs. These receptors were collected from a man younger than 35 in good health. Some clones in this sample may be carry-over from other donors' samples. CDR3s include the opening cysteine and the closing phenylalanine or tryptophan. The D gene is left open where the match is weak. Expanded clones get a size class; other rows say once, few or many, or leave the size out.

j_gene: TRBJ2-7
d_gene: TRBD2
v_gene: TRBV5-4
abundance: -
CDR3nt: TGTGCCAGCAGCCTTCCGGGACTAGTGAGGAGCGAGCAGTACTTC
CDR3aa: CASSLPGLVRSEQYF

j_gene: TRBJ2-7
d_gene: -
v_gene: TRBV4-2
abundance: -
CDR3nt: TGTGCCAGCAGCCAAACGGGGCACGAGCAGTACTTC
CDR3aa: CASSQTGHEQYF

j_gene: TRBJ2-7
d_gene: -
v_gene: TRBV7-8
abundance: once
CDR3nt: TGTGCCAGCAGCTCCGACAAGACCGCCGAGCAGTACTTC
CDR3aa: CASSSDKTAEQYF

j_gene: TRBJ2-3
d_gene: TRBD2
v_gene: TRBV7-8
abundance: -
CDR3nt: TGTGCCAGCAGCTTTAGAAGGCGGACTAGTACGCCAGATACGCAGTATTTT
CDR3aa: CASSFRRRTSTPDTQYF

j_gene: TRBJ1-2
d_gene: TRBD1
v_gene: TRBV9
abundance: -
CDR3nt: TGTGCCAGCAGCGCCCGGAGACAGGGGGCCGGGGGCTACACCTTC
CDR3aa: CASSARRQGAGGYTF

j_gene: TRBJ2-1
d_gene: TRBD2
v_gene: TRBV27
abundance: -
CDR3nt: TGTGCCAGCAGTTTAGCAGGACTAGCGGGTGATATCAATGAGCAGTTCTTC
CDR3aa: CASSLAGLAGDINEQFF

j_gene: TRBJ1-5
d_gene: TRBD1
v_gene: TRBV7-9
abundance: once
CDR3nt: TGTGCCAGCAGTAGGGACAGGCCTTATAGCAATCAGCCCCAGCATTTT
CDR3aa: CASSRDRPYSNQPQHF

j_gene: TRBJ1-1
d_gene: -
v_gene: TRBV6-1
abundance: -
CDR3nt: TGTGCCAGCAGTGAAGCGAGGTACGGACAAGCTTTCTTT
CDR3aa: CASSEARYGQAFF

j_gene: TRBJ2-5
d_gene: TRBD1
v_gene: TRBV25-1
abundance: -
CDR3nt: TGTGCCAGCAGTGAGACAGGGTGGGGACAAGAGACCCAGTACTTC
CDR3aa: CASSETGWGQETQYF

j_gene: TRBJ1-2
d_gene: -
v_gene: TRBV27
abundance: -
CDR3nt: TGTGCCAGCAGTTTCAGTGCAGGATATGGCTACACCTTC
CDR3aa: CASSFSAGYGYTF

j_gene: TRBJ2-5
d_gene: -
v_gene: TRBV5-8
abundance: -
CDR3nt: TGTGCCAGCAGCTTGACAGGACGCGGAGAGACCCAGTACTTC
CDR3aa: CASSLTGRGETQYF

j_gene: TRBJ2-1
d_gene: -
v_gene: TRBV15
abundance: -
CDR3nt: TGTGCCACCAGTACCCGGATCGTAGGGCCGGTAAATGAGCAGTTCTTC
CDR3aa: CATSTRIVGPVNEQFF

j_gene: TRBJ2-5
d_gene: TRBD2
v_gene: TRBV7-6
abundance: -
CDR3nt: TGTGCCAGCAGCTTGGGATCGGGAGGGCCAGTATCGGAGACCCAGTACTTC
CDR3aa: CASSLGSGGPVSETQYF

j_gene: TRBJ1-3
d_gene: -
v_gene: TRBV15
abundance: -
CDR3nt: TGTGCCACCAGCAGAGACGGGGTTGGGAAAATGATCTCTGGAAACACCATATATTTT
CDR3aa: CATSRDGVGKMISGNTIYF

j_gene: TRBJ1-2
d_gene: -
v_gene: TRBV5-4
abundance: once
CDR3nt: TGTGCCAGCAGCTTGTTGGCAGGGTCTAACTATGGCTACACCTTC
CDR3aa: CASSLLAGSNYGYTF